This TCR beta chain was recovered during a study of PD-1 blockade in classical Hodgkin lymphoma. Notes on the study in general: Before treatment, complete responders showed about the same diversity as newly diagnosed patients. Some patients started nivolumab under 1 year after ASCT, and they were excluded. Whatever underlies the repertoire differences (possibly disease activity or prior therapy) remains undefined.

The data were produced by immunoSEQ multiplex PCR, yet TCRdb's version contains in-frame clones alone and is incomplete. The table shows some 15,000 clones, with over 70% occurring only once. With no exception, relapse followed autologous stem cell transplantation in all patients, and brentuximab vedotin exposure varied. V shed 4 bases and J 9 bases; nucleotides not matched to a gene: 14. CDR1 is LNHNV and CDR2 is YYDKDF in the germline V gene (reference sequence). The CDR3 extends over 15 amino acids. For this clone: The antigen remains undetermined.

The sequence came from a human donor with classical Hodgkin lymphoma. The sample here was peripheral blood mononuclear cells (PBMCs), taken before the second cycle of nivolumab. V is TRBV15 and J is TRBJ2-5; 7 bases are shared with TRBD2. The CDR3 here is CATSTASGFIVAQYF. Here the CDR3 DNA reads TGTGCCACCAGCACGGCTAGCGGTTTTATTGTGGCCCAGTACTTC.